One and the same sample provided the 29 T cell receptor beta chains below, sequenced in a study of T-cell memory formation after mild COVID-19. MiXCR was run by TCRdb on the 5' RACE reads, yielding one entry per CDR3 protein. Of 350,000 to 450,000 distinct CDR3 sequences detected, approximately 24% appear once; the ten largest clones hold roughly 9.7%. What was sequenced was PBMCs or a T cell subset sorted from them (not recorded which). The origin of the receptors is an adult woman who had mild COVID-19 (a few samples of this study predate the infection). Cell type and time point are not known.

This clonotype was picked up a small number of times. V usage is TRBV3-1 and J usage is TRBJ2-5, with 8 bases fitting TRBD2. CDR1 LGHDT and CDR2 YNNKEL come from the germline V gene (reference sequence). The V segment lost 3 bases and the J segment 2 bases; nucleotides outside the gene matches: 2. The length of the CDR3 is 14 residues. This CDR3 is CASSQAGGQETQYF. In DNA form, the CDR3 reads TGTGCCAGCAGCCAGGCGGGGGGACAAGAGACCCAGTACTTC.

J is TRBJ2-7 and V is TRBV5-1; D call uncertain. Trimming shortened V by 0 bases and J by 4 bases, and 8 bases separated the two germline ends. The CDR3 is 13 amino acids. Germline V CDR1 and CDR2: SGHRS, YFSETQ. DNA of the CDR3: TGCGCCAGCAGCTTGGCTCCCAGGTACGAGCAGTACTTC. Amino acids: CASSLAPRYEQYF.

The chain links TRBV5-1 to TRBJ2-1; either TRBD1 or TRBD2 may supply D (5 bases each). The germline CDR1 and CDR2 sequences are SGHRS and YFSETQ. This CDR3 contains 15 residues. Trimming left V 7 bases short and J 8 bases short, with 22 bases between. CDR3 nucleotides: TGCGCCAGCTATCCGGGGACCGAAGTGGGTTATGAGCAGTTCTTC. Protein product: CASYPGTEVGYEQFF.

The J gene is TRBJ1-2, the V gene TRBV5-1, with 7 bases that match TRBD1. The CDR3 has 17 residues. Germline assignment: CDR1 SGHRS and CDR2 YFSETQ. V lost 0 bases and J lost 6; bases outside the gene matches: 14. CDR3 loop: CASSLASQRKGANGYTF. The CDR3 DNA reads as TGCGCCAGCAGCTTGGCAAGTCAGCGGAAGGGGGCTAATGGCTACACCTTC.

CDR3 loop: CSARVLLVSDTQYF. The CDR3, as DNA: TGCAGTGCTAGAGTACTCTTAGTTTCAGATACGCAGTATTTT. V and J are TRBV20-1 and TRBJ2-3; no definite D call. Germline V gene lookup returns CDR1 DFQATT and CDR2 SNEGSKA (reference sequence). CDR3 length equals 14 residues. The V and J ends lost 1 base and 4 bases respectively, with 12 bases between them.

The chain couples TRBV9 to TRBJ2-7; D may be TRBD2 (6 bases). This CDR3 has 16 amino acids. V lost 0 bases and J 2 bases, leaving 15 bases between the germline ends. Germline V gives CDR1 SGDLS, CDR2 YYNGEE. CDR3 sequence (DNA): TGTGCCAGCAGCGTAGTTGGAGCGGGCCCCCCCTACGAGCAGTACTTC. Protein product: CASSVVGAGPPYEQYF.

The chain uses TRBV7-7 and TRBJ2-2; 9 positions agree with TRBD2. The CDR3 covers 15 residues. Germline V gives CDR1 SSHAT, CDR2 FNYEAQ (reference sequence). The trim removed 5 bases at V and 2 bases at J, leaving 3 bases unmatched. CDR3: CASSPLAGNTGELFF. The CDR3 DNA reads TGTGCCAGCAGCCCCCTAGCGGGAAACACCGGGGAGCTGTTTTTT.

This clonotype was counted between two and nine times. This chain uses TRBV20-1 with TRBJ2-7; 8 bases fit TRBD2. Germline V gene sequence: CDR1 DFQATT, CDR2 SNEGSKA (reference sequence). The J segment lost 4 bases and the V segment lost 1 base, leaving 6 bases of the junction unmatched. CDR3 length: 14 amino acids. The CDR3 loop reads CSARGSGGPYEQYF. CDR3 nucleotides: TGCAGTGCTAGAGGCTCGGGAGGGCCTTACGAGCAGTACTTC.

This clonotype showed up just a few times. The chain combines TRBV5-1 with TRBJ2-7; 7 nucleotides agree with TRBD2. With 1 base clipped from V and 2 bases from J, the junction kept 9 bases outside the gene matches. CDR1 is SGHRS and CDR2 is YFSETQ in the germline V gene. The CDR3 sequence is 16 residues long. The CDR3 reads CASSLSSGGRTYEQYF. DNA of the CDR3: TGCGCCAGCAGCTTGTCCTCCGGGGGGAGAACCTACGAGCAGTACTTC. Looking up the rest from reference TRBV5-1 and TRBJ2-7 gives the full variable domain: KAGVTQTPRYLIKTRGQQVTLSCSPISGHRSVSWYQQTPGQGLQFLFEYFSETQRNKGNFPGRFSGRQFSNSRSEMNVSTLELGDSALYLCASSLSSGGRTYEQYFGPGTRLTVT.

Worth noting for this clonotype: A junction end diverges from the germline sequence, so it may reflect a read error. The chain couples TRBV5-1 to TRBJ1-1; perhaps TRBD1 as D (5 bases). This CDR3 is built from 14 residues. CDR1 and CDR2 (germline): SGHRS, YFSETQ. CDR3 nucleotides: TGCTCCAGCAGCTTGTCACAGAGGGGCACTGAAGCTTTCTTT. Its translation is CSSSLSQRGTEAFF.

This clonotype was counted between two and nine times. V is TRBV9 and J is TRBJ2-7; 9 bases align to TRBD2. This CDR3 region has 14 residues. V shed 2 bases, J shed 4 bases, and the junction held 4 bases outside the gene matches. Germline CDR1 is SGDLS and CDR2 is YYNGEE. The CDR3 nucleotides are TGTGCCAGCAGCGTTAGCGGGAGTTTTTACGAGCAGTACTTC. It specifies CASSVSGSFYEQYF.

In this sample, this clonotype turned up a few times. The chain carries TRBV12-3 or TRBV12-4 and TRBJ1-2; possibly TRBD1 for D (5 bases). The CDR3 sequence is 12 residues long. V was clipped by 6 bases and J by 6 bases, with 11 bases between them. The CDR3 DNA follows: TGTGCCAGCAGAGGGACGGCCCATGGCTACACCTTC. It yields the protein CASRGTAHGYTF.

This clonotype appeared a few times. The CDR3 DNA is TGCAGCGTTGAAGGCGGCGGAGACTTCTACGAGCAGTACTTC. Amino acids: CSVEGGGDFYEQYF. V and J are TRBV29-1 and TRBJ2-7; D remains ambiguous. The CDR3 is 14 residues long. V gave up 1 base and J gave up 3 bases, with 13 bases separating them. The germline V gene encodes CDR1 SQVTM and CDR2 ANQGSEA.

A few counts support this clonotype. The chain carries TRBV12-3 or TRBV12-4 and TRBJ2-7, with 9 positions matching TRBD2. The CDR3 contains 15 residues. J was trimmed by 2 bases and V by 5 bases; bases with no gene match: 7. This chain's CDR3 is CASSATSGSAYEQYF. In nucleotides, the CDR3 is TGTGCCAGCAGTGCCACTAGCGGGTCAGCCTACGAGCAGTACTTC.

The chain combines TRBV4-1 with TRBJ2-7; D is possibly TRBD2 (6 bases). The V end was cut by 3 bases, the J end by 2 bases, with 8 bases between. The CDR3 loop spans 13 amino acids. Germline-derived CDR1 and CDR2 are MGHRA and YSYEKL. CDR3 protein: CASSHGTPYEQYF. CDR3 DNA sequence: TGCGCCAGCAGCCACGGGACTCCCTACGAGCAGTACTTC.

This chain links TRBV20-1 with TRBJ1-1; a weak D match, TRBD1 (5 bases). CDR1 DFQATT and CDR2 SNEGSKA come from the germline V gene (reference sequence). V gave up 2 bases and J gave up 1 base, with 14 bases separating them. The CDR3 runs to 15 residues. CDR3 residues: CSARRKGTGNTEAFF. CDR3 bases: TGCAGTGCTAGAAGGAAAGGGACGGGGAACACTGAAGCTTTCTTT.

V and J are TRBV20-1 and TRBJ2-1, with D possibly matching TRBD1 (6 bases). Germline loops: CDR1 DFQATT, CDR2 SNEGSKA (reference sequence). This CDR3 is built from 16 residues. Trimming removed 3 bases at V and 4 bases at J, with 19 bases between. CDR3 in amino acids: CSASRTVSRWYNEQFF. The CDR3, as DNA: TGCAGTGCTAGTCGGACAGTGAGTAGGTGGTACAATGAGCAGTTCTTC.

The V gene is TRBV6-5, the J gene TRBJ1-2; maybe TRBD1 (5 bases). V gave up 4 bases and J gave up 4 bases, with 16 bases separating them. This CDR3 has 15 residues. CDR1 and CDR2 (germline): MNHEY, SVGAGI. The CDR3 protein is CASSSTGTGFYGYTF. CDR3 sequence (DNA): TGTGCCAGCAGTTCTACCGGGACGGGATTCTATGGCTACACCTTC.

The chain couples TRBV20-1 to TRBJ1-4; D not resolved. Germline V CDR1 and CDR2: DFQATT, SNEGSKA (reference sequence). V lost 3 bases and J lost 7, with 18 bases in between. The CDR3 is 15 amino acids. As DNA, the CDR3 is TGCAGTGCTAGCGATTCTCGGGAGCGTGGTGAAAAACTGTTTTTT. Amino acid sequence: CSASDSRERGEKLFF.

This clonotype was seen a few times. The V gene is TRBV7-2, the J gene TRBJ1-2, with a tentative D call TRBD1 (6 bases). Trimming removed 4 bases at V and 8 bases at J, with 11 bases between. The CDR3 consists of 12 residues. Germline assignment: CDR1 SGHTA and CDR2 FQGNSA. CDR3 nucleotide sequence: TGTGCCAGCAGCTCCTCAGGGGAAGGCTACACCTTC. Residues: CASSSSGEGYTF.

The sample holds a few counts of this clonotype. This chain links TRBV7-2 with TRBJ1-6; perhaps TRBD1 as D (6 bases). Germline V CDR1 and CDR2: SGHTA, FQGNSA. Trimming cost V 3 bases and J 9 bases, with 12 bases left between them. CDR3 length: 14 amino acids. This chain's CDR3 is CASSLAGAASPLHF. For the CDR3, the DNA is TGTGCCAGCAGCTTGGCAGGGGCGGCTTCACCCCTCCACTTT. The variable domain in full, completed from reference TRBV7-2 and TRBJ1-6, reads GAGVSQSPSNKVTEKGKDVELRCDPISGHTALYWYRQSLGQGLEFLIYFQGNSAPDKSGLPSDRFSAERTGGSVSTLTIQRTQQEDSAVYLCASSLAGAASPLHFGNGTRLTVT.

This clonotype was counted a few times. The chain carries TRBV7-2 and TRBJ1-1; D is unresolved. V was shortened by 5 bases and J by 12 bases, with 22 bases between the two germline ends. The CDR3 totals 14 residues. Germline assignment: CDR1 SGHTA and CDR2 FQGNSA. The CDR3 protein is CASSQPLQVTESFF. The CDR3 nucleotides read TGTGCCAGCAGCCAACCCCTGCAAGTCACGGAATCTTTCTTT. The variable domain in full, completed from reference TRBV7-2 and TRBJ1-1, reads GAGVSQSPSNKVTEKGKDVELRCDPISGHTALYWYRQSLGQGLEFLIYFQGNSAPDKSGLPSDRFSAERTGGSVSTLTIQRTQQEDSAVYLCASSQPLQVTESFFGQGTRLTVV.

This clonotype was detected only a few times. In DNA, the CDR3 is TGTGCCAGCAGCGTAGCTCCCCCAGGCACAGATACGCAGTATTTT. Translation: CASSVAPPGTDTQYF. The genes are TRBV9 and TRBJ2-3, with D hard to call. V was pared by 0 bases and J by 1 base, with 9 bases between. Germline V gene data show CDR1 as SGDLS and CDR2 as YYNGEE. This CDR3 region has 15 residues.

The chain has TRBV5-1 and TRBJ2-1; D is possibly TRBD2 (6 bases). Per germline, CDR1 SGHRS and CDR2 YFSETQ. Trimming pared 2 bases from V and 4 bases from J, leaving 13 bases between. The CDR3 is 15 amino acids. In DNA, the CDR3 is TGCGCCAGCAGCTTCGTGGGTGCGGGGTACAATGAGCAGTTCTTC. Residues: CASSFVGAGYNEQFF.

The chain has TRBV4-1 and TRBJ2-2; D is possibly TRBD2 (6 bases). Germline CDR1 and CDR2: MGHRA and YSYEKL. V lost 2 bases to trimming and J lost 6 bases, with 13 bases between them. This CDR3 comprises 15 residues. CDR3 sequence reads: CASSQLEGAAGELFF. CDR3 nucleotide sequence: TGCGCCAGCAGCCAACTGGAGGGCGCAGCCGGGGAGCTGTTTTTT.

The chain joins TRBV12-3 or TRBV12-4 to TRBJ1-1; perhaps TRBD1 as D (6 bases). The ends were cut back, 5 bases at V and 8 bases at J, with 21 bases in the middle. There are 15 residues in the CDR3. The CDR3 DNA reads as TGTGCCAGCAGTGTTAATATTTACACAGGGCCCGAAGCTTTCTTT. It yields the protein CASSVNIYTGPEAFF.

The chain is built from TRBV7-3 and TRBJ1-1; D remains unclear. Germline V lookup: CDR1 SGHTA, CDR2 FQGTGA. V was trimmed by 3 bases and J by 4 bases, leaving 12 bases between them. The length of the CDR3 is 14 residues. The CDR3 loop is CASSLDGSGTEAFF. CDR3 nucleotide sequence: TGTGCCAGCAGCTTGGACGGTTCGGGCACTGAAGCTTTCTTT.

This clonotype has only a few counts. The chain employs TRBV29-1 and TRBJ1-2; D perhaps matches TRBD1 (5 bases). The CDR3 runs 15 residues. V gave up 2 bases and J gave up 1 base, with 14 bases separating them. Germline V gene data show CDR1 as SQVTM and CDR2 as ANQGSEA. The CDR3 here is CSVERDLGGNYGYTF. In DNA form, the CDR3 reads TGCAGCGTTGAACGGGACCTGGGGGGTAACTATGGCTACACCTTC.

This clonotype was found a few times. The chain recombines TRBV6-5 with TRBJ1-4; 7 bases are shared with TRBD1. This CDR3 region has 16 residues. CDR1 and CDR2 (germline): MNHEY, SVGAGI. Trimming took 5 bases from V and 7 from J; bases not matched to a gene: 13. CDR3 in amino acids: CASSRGPGGMSEKLFF. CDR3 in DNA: TGTGCCAGCAGTCGAGGACCAGGGGGGATGAGTGAAAAACTGTTTTTT.